The entry below gives a single TCR beta chain sequence along with its context. Assay: immunoSEQ multiplex PCR; the TCRdb copy retains only in-frame clones and omits some. The table includes some 150,000 clones, roughly 90% detected once. These data originate in a study of T cell responses to AZD1222 COVID-19 vaccine. The V gene's germline CDR1 is SGHTA and CDR2 FQGTGA. This CDR3 has 11 amino acids. The ends were cut back, 7 bases at V and 6 bases at J, with 10 bases in the middle. This TCR came from an adult who received the MenACWY meningococcal vaccine as a control. The rearrangement links TRBV7-3 to TRBJ2-7; tentative D call: TRBD1 (6 bases). Here the sequenced sample was peripheral blood, taken 28 days after the second dose of the MenACWY control vaccine. The CDR3 sequence is CASIQGGEQYF. CDR3 nucleotide sequence: TGTGCCAGCATCCAAGGGGGCGAGCAGTACTTC.